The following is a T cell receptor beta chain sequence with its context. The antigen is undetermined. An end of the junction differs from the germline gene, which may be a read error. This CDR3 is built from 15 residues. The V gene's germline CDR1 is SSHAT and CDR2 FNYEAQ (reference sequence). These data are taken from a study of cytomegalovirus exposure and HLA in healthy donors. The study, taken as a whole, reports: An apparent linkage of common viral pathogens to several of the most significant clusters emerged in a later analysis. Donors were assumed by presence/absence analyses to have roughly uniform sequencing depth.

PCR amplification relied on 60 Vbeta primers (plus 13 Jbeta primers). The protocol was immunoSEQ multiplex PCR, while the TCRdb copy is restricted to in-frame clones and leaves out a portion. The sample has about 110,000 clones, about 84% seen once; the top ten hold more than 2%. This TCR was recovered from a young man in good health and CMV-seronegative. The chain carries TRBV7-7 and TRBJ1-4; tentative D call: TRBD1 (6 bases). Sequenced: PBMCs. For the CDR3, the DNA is TGTGCTAGCAGCCCCGGTTGGACAGTCAGCGAAAAACTGTTTTTT. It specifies CASSPGWTVSEKLFF.